These T cell receptor beta chains were read from a single sample in a study of identical twins. One entry per CDR3 protein results from TCRdb running MiXCR on the 5' RACE reads. The sample records fewer than 900,000 distinct CDR3 sequences, 15% to 20% being singletons. The same data also went into a second study, on T cells expressing NK-cell markers.

The sequenced sample was PBMCs. The receptors derive from a woman in her late teens or twenties in good health. Both conserved end residues are part of each CDR3.

j_gene	v_gene	CDR3aa
TRBJ2-3	TRBV20-1	CSAPTGGGTDTQYF
TRBJ2-7	TRBV4-3	CASSQATGTPYEQYF
TRBJ1-1	TRBV7-9	CASSSWVGQGGFF
TRBJ2-2	TRBV15	CATSRDPPGEMAGELFF
TRBJ2-1	TRBV20-1	CSALFGVAGREQFF
TRBJ1-6	TRBV6-2/TRBV6-3	CASSFHGTGFSPLHF
TRBJ2-1	TRBV29-1	CSSLESYNEQFF
TRBJ1-1	TRBV20-1	CSARSPDRPEGAFF
TRBJ2-1	TRBV15	CATSRLRASGSYNEQFF
TRBJ1-2	TRBV7-2	CASSSVYWGQGSYGYTF
TRBJ2-5	TRBV7-2	CASSSQRGQSQYF
TRBJ2-3	TRBV10-2	CASKPMTDTQYF
TRBJ2-3	TRBV3-1	CASSQVAGAPDTQYF
TRBJ2-1	TRBV20-1	CSARNLLRDNEQFF
TRBJ1-2	TRBV29-1	CSVTGQGYGYTF
TRBJ2-7	TRBV6-1	CASSAKGTGRYEQYF
TRBJ2-4	TRBV5-1	CASSPTSAENIQYF
TRBJ2-7	TRBV6-5	CASSYARTGDSYEQYF
TRBJ2-7	TRBV4-3	CASSRGTSASYEQYF
TRBJ1-1	TRBV3-1	CASSQVGRTEAFF
TRBJ2-5	TRBV27	CASRQPPTPDRNQETQYF
TRBJ2-1	TRBV7-2	CASSFRASYNEQFF
TRBJ2-5	TRBV12-5	CASGLGRTQETQYF
TRBJ2-1	TRBV3-1	CASSHSTYNEQFF
TRBJ2-1	TRBV2	CASSDRGRGEQFF
TRBJ2-2	TRBV20-1	CSISGSKTGELFF
TRBJ2-7	TRBV6-5	CASSSLGLVAYEQYF